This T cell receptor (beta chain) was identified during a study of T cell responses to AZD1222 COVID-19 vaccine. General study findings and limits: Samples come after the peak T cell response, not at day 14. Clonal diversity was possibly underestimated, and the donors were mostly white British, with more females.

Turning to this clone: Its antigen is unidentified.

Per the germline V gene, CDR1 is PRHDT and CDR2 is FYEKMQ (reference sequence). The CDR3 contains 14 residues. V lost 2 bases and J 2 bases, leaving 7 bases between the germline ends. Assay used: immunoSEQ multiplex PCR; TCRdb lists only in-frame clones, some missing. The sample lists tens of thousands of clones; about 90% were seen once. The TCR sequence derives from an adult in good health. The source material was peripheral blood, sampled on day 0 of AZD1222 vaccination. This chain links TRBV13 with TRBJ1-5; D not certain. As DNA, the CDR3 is TGTGCCAGCAGCTTAAGGTATGGCAATCAGCCCCAGCATTTT. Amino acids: CASSLRYGNQPQHF. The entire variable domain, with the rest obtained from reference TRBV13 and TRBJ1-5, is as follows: AAGVIQSPRHLIKEKRETATLKCYPIPRHDTVYWYQQGPGQDPQFLISFYEKMQSDKGSIPDRFSAQQFSDYHSELNMSSLELGDSALYFCASSLRYGNQPQHFGDGTRLSIL.